Below are 31 T cell receptor beta chains sequenced from a single sample in a study of shared clonotypes between healthy human individuals. The table came from immunoSEQ multiplex PCR; TCRdb's copy has only in-frame clones and leaves some out. The repertoire holds 760,000 or so clones, with around 96% as singletons. CD45RO negativity and positive selection for CCR7 defined naive CD8 cells, a population that excluded terminally differentiated effector memory CD45RA+ cells. Sequenced input: naive CD8+ T cells sorted from blood. The source is a man under 40 in good health.

This chain links TRBV30 with TRBJ2-5, with D possibly TRBD1 on 6 matching bases. This CDR3 has 14 residues. CDR1 GTSNPN and CDR2 SVGIG come from the germline V gene (reference sequence). V was clipped by 2 bases and J by 5 bases, with 15 bases between them. Written as DNA, the CDR3 is TGTGCCTGGAGTTCAGGGGTGGTCGTTGAGACCCAGTACTTC. It is translated as CAWSSGVVVETQYF.

The chain has TRBV7-9 and TRBJ2-2; D unresolved. Germline values: CDR1 SEHNR, CDR2 FQNEAQ (reference sequence). Deletions cut 10 bases from V and 6 bases from J, with 27 bases between. This CDR3 region has 17 residues. This CDR3 is CAISYPRTDERAGELFF. CDR3 bases: TGTGCCATCTCGTACCCTAGGACGGACGAACGCGCCGGGGAGCTGTTTTTT.

Regarding this clone: One end of the junction does not line up with germline, which may come from a read error. The chain carries TRBV7-7 and TRBJ2-5; 7 bases are a match to TRBD1. CDR1 and CDR2 (germline): SSHAT, FNYEAQ (reference sequence). The CDR3 runs 15 residues. The CDR3 loop reads CASRPGTVLQETQYF. DNA for the CDR3: TGTGCTAGCAGGCCCGGGACAGTGTTACAAGAGACCCAGTACTTC.

The chain links TRBV27 to TRBJ1-4; tentatively, D is TRBD1 (6 bases). The CDR3 totals 14 residues. Germline CDR1 is MNHEY and CDR2 is SMNVEV (reference sequence). Deletions cut 3 bases from V and 3 bases from J, with 8 bases between. The CDR3: CASSFGGPNEKLFF. In nucleotides, the CDR3 is TGTGCCAGCAGTTTCGGGGGCCCTAATGAAAAACTGTTTTTT.

This chain uses TRBV6-1 with TRBJ2-7; no firm D call. Germline V gives CDR1 MNHNS, CDR2 SASEGT. Trimming removed 4 bases at V and 6 bases at J, with 7 bases between. This CDR3 is 11 amino acids long. CDR3 sequence reads: CASSVKREQYF. The CDR3, as DNA: TGTGCCAGCAGTGTGAAGCGCGAGCAGTACTTC.

The chain combines TRBV4-1 with TRBJ2-2, with 9 bases fitting TRBD1. CDR1 and CDR2 (germline): MGHRA, YSYEKL. J was trimmed by 7 bases and V by 6 bases; bases with no gene match: 12. This CDR3 has 16 amino acids. The CDR3 spells CASRYRDRDPHGELFF. In DNA, the CDR3 is TGCGCCAGCAGGTACCGGGACAGGGATCCCCACGGGGAGCTGTTTTTT.

V and J are TRBV2 and TRBJ1-4; the D is unclear. The V gene lost 7 bases and the J gene lost 13 bases, with 13 bases spanning the gap. CDR1 is SNHLY, CDR2 FYNNEI, per germline. This CDR3 comprises 11 residues. CDR3 DNA sequence: TGTGCCAGCATGATTGGAGGGATACTGTTTTTT. Translating gives CASMIGGILFF.

The V call is TRBV6-5, the J call TRBJ2-7; either TRBD1 or TRBD2 may supply D (6 bases each). Trimming removed 6 bases at V and 7 bases at J, with 19 bases between. CDR3 length: 14 amino acids. CDR1 is MNHEY and CDR2 is SVGAGI in the germline V gene. The CDR3 nucleotides read TGTGCCAGCAGGTACAAGCTGGGGGCGGGAGAGCAGTACTTC. This sequence encodes CASRYKLGAGEQYF.

The chain uses TRBV5-6 and TRBJ1-2; tentative D call: TRBD1 (5 bases). The CDR3 is made up of 15 amino acids. Germline V gene sequence: CDR1 SGHDT, CDR2 YYEEEE. The V end was cut by 4 bases, the J end by 4 bases, with 17 bases between. CDR3 sequence (DNA): TGTGCCAGCAGCCCTGATAGGGACTATCCCTATGGCTACACCTTC. The encoded protein is CASSPDRDYPYGYTF.

The J gene is TRBJ2-1, the V gene TRBV27; 7 bases line up with TRBD2. Trimming removed 3 bases from V and 10 bases from J; junction bases left unmatched: 15. Germline loops: CDR1 MNHEY, CDR2 SMNVEV (reference sequence). The CDR3 spans 16 residues. The CDR3 DNA reads TGTGCCAGCAGTTTGGGCACTCTAGCTAGCGGACCAGAGCAGTTCTTC. It specifies CASSLGTLASGPEQFF.

The genes are TRBV7-6 and TRBJ1-2; D may be TRBD1 (5 bases). The CDR3 has 16 residues. Germline CDR1 and CDR2: SGHVS and FNYEAQ. The germline V and J ends were trimmed by 4 bases and 3 bases, with 18 bases remaining between them. CDR3 DNA sequence: TGTGCCAGCAGCTCCGACGACGCAGGGTCTGACTATGGCTACACCTTC. This gives the protein CASSSDDAGSDYGYTF.

This chain links TRBV5-5 with TRBJ1-1, with 11 bases aligning to TRBD1. Germline V gene sequence: CDR1 SGHKS, CDR2 YYEKEE (reference sequence). The ends lost 0 bases at V and 6 bases at J; junction bases unmatched: 10. The CDR3 spans 17 residues. The CDR3, as DNA: TGTGCCAGCAGCTTGGTATTGGGACAGGGGGGTCTAGCTGAAGCTTTCTTT. The encoded protein is CASSLVLGQGGLAEAFF.

The chain employs TRBV7-2 and TRBJ2-3; D is undetermined. Trimming left V 5 bases short and J 0 bases short, with 15 bases between. Germline assignment: CDR1 SGHTA and CDR2 FQGNSA. The CDR3 consists of 16 residues. The CDR3 loop reads CASSPKASPSTDTQYF. DNA for the CDR3: TGTGCCAGCAGCCCAAAGGCGAGCCCTAGCACAGATACGCAGTATTTT. Drawing the rest from reference TRBV7-2 and TRBJ2-3, the complete variable domain is GAGVSQSPSNKVTEKGKDVELRCDPISGHTALYWYRQSLGQGLEFLIYFQGNSAPDKSGLPSDRFSAERTGGSVSTLTIQRTQQEDSAVYLCASSPKASPSTDTQYFGPGTRLTVL.

The gene calls are TRBV10-2 and TRBJ2-7; 9 nucleotides agree with TRBD1. Losses at the gene ends were 2 bases for V and 3 bases for J; bases not matched to a gene: 2. CDR3 length equals 14 residues. The germline gives CDR1 WSHSY, CDR2 SAAADI. For the CDR3, the DNA is TGCGCCAGCAGTGAGCGACAGGGGGGCTACGAGCAGTACTTC. Protein sequence: CASSERQGGYEQYF.

The V and J genes are TRBV6-5 and TRBJ1-2; weak D call: TRBD1 (5 bases). This CDR3 has 14 amino acids. The germline V gene encodes CDR1 MNHEY and CDR2 SVGAGI. Trimming removed 2 bases at V and 2 bases at J, with 9 bases between. The CDR3 protein is CASSYGGGNYGYTF. The CDR3 DNA follows: TGTGCCAGCAGTTACGGGGGGGGAAACTATGGCTACACCTTC.

The J gene is TRBJ1-3, the V gene TRBV27, with a weak D call TRBD1 (5 bases). The CDR3 is 13 amino acids. V was clipped by 7 bases and J by 1 base, with 8 bases between them. CDR1 is MNHEY, CDR2 SMNVEV, per germline (reference sequence). The CDR3: CASKGLSGNTIYF. The CDR3 DNA sequence: TGTGCCAGCAAGGGGTTATCTGGAAACACCATATATTTT.

This clone appeared once. V usage is TRBV5-6 and J usage is TRBJ2-7; perhaps TRBD1 as D (6 bases). V gave up 4 bases and J gave up 1 base, with 6 bases separating them. CDR1 is SGHDT, CDR2 YYEEEE, per germline. The CDR3 consists of 12 residues. Written as DNA, the CDR3 is TGTGCCAGCAGCGGACAGTCCTACGAGCAGTACTTC. It encodes CASSGQSYEQYF.

This clone has just one count. The chain employs TRBV7-2 and TRBJ2-7; TRBD1 matches at 9 bases. After removal of 1 base from V and 2 bases from J, the junction contained 6 bases not matched to a gene. The CDR3 is 16 residues long. CDR1 is SGHTA and CDR2 is FQGNSA in the germline V gene. CDR3 nucleotides: TGTGCCAGCAGCTTAGACGCAGGGACAGGGACCTACGAGCAGTACTTC. Translated: CASSLDAGTGTYEQYF.

The V gene is TRBV7-9, the J gene TRBJ1-1, with D tentatively TRBD1 (6 bases). Trimming left V 3 bases short and J 2 bases short, with 16 bases between. The CDR3 has 16 residues. Germline CDR1 and CDR2: SEHNR and FQNEAQ (reference sequence). In DNA, the CDR3 is TGTGCCAGCAGCTTTGTGAGGTCGGGGGGCAACACTGAAGCTTTCTTT. Amino acid sequence: CASSFVRSGGNTEAFF.

The chain recombines TRBV19 with TRBJ1-1; 8 positions agree with TRBD1. Germline lookup yields CDR1 LNHDA and CDR2 SQIVND (reference sequence). V was clipped by 3 bases and J by 5 bases; unmatched bases: 8. The CDR3 loop spans 15 amino acids. CDR3 sequence (DNA): TGTGCCAGTAGTATCAGGGGGCCTCTTGAAACTGAAGCTTTCTTT. Protein product: CASSIRGPLETEAFF.

The rearrangement uses TRBV13 and TRBJ2-5, with D maybe TRBD1 (6 bases). The CDR3 length is 14 residues. Germline V lookup: CDR1 PRHDT, CDR2 FYEKMQ (reference sequence). V shed 2 bases and J shed 4 bases, with 11 bases lying between them. The CDR3 protein is CASSLFQGRETQYF. CDR3 in DNA: TGTGCCAGCAGCTTATTTCAGGGGCGAGAGACCCAGTACTTC.

This clone was recorded once. This chain links TRBV7-2 with TRBJ1-2; a possible D gene is TRBD1 (5 bases). Trimming shortened V by 5 bases and J by 1 base, and 8 bases separated the two germline ends. The germline V gene has CDR1 SGHTA and CDR2 FQGNSA. The CDR3 has 13 residues. CDR3: CASSEGLNYGYTF. CDR3 bases: TGTGCCAGCAGCGAGGGACTTAACTATGGCTACACCTTC.

The chain couples TRBV4-3 to TRBJ2-5; 10 bases fit TRBD2. Trimming at V came to 0 bases and at J to 2 bases, leaving 3 bases not matched to a gene. Germline V gives CDR1 LGHNA, CDR2 YSLEER. CDR3 length: 16 amino acids. In DNA, the CDR3 is TGCGCCAGCAGCCAAGATCTGACTAGCGGGCAAGAGACCCAGTACTTC. Residues: CASSQDLTSGQETQYF.

The gene calls are TRBV7-6 and TRBJ2-5; D perhaps matches TRBD2 (5 bases). The germline CDR1 and CDR2 sequences are SGHVS and FNYEAQ. The V end lost 4 bases, the J end lost 1 base, and 10 bases lay between the germline ends. The CDR3 is 14 residues long. The CDR3 DNA follows: TGTGCCAGCAGCTCCCGGGATATCCAAGAGACCCAGTACTTC. It translates to CASSSRDIQETQYF.

V usage is TRBV7-9 and J usage is TRBJ2-7, with D unresolved. The V end was cut by 1 base, the J end by 5 bases, with 6 bases between. Germline-derived CDR1 and CDR2 are SEHNR and FQNEAQ (reference sequence). There are 12 residues in the CDR3. The CDR3, as DNA: TGTGCCAGCAGCTTAGTCGGGCACGAGCAGTACTTC. It is translated as CASSLVGHEQYF.

This clone was seen only once. The chain links TRBV5-1 to TRBJ2-5; D remains unclear. Trimming removed 4 bases from V and 5 bases from J, with 12 bases in between. The CDR3 consists of 13 residues. Germline loops: CDR1 SGHRS, CDR2 YFSETQ. This CDR3 reads CASSEESWETQYF. The DNA for the CDR3 is TGCGCCAGCAGCGAGGAAAGTTGGGAGACCCAGTACTTC.

The CDR3 bases are TGTGCCAGCAGCCAAGGATTAGGCGGCTTCATGAACACTGAAGCTTTCTTT. This sequence encodes CASSQGLGGFMNTEAFF. The chain has TRBV14 and TRBJ1-1; D is unclear. Trimming stripped 1 base from V and 0 bases from J, with 15 bases between. Germline V CDR1 and CDR2: SGHDN, FVKESK. The CDR3 covers 17 residues.

This rearrangement joins TRBV2 to TRBJ2-7; tentatively, D is TRBD1 (6 bases). CDR3 length equals 13 residues. V lost 6 bases and J lost 2, with 11 bases in between. Germline lookup yields CDR1 SNHLY and CDR2 FYNNEI. The CDR3 nucleotides are TGTGCCAGCAGGGACAGCATTACCTACGAGCAGTACTTC. The encoded protein is CASRDSITYEQYF.

This clone was detected only once. The chain joins TRBV29-1 to TRBJ2-3; TRBD1 agrees at 9 bases. The CDR3 loop spans 16 amino acids. Looked up from germline, CDR1 is SQVTM and CDR2 is ANQGSEA. J gave up 2 bases and V 3 bases, and 9 bases lay outside the gene matches. CDR3 DNA sequence: TGCAGCGTTGACCCGGGGACAGGGTTGGCCACAGATACGCAGTATTTT. Translating gives CSVDPGTGLATDTQYF.

V usage is TRBV27 and J usage is TRBJ1-2; a weak D match, TRBD1 (6 bases). Germline CDR1 is MNHEY and CDR2 is SMNVEV (reference sequence). The length of the CDR3 is 13 residues. V was trimmed by 6 bases and J by 4 bases, leaving 12 bases between them. CDR3 in DNA: TGTGCCAGCAGCCTAGACAGGAGCTATGGCTACACCTTC. It yields the protein CASSLDRSYGYTF.

The genes are TRBV9 and TRBJ1-4; D gene ambiguous. Germline V CDR1 and CDR2: SGDLS, YYNGEE. V lost 4 bases, J lost 6 bases, and 16 bases lay in between. This CDR3 spans 15 amino acids. Written as DNA, the CDR3 is TGTGCCAGCAGCCAGGCGGGGTTGGGATATGAAAAACTGTTTTTT. This gives the protein CASSQAGLGYEKLFF.